This TCR beta chain was identified in a study of blood T cell repertoires in COVID-19. Across the study: Researchers got acute and convalescent COVID-19 samples from the United States, Italy and Spain.

Per the original methods: For nucleated cells, counts were estimated from reference gene primer amplification. Repertoires were generated with immunoSEQ multiplex PCR, while TCRdb's copy carries only in-frame clones and drops some. Clonal size and the V and J genes are those of that table, whereas D and trimming came from the DNA. The sample contains 240,000 or so clones, about 86% of which appear only once. In germline, CDR1 is MNHEY, CDR2 SVGEGT. The V segment lost 6 bases and the J segment 5 bases; nucleotides outside the gene matches: 15. This CDR3 has 18 amino acids. Sequencing was carried out using peripheral blood. The rearrangement links TRBV6-2 or TRBV6-3 to TRBJ2-3; 12 bases line up with TRBD2. The TCR was taken from a man in his sixties with acute or convalescent COVID-19. CDR3 sequence reads: CASSPRERLAGEGDTQYF. As DNA, the CDR3 is TGTGCCAGCAGCCCGAGAGAGAGACTAGCGGGAGAGGGAGATACGCAGTATTTT.